The 11 T cell receptor beta chains in this list originate from one sample, sequenced in a study of cytomegalovirus exposure and HLA in healthy donors. Clones were read by immunoSEQ multiplex PCR, and TCRdb kept only the in-frame ones, dropping some. The repertoire holds approximately 64,000 clones, with roughly 91% as singletons. Sequencing was done on a sample of PBMCs. The receptors were sampled from a woman between 18 and 29 years old in good health and CMV-seronegative.

CDR3 region: CASSLGRPGGNSPLHF. The CDR3 bases are TGCGCCAGCAGCTTGGGACGCCCAGGGGGGAATTCACCCCTCCACTTT. The V and J genes are TRBV5-1 and TRBJ1-6; 7 positions match TRBD1. Trimming took 0 bases from V and 7 from J; bases not matched to a gene: 7. This CDR3 is built from 16 residues. The germline V gene encodes CDR1 SGHRS and CDR2 YFSETQ.

V usage is TRBV4-1 and J usage is TRBJ1-4; 11 bases match TRBD1. The trim removed 1 base at V and 7 bases at J, leaving 8 bases unmatched. There are 17 residues in the CDR3. Germline CDR1 MGHRA, CDR2 YSYEKL. CDR3 bases: TGCGCCAGCAGCCAAGCAGGCCGGGGACAGGGGGGTGAAAAACTGTTTTTT. Translated, it gives CASSQAGRGQGGEKLFF.

V gene TRBV7-2 combines with J gene TRBJ2-5; 16 positions match TRBD2. The junction had 6 bases not matched to a gene; V was cut back by 5 bases and J by 3 bases. The germline V gene has CDR1 SGHTA and CDR2 FQGNSA. The CDR3 loop spans 17 amino acids. The CDR3 DNA sequence: TGTGCCAGCAGCACCCTGGGACTAGCGGGGGGGGAAGAGACCCAGTACTTC. This gives the protein CASSTLGLAGGEETQYF.

V and J are TRBV20-1 and TRBJ2-7; weak D call: TRBD1 (5 bases). This CDR3 has 11 amino acids. Trimming left V 1 base short and J 6 bases short, with 7 bases between. The germline gives CDR1 DFQATT, CDR2 SNEGSKA (reference sequence). CDR3 in DNA: TGCAGTGCTAGAGGGGGCGCCGAGCAGTACTTC. It translates to CSARGGAEQYF.

The chain employs TRBV10-1 and TRBJ2-3, with TRBD2 as a possible D gene (6 bases). The V end was cut by 5 bases, the J end by 4 bases, with 13 bases between. The CDR3 runs to 14 residues. Germline-derived CDR1 and CDR2 are WNHNN and SYGVQD (reference sequence). Here the CDR3 DNA reads TGCGCCAGCAGTCCGGGGAGCGGGCCAGATACGCAGTATTTT. As protein: CASSPGSGPDTQYF.

J is TRBJ2-1 and V is TRBV4-2, with D possibly TRBD1 on 8 matching bases. The V and J ends lost 0 bases and 9 bases respectively, with 12 bases between them. The V gene's germline CDR1 is LGHNA and CDR2 YNFKEQ. The length of the CDR3 is 14 residues. The CDR3 DNA sequence: TGTGCCAGCAGCCAAGAGGACAGGGAGGGTGAGCAGTTCTTC. Its protein is CASSQEDREGEQFF.

The rearrangement uses TRBV28 and TRBJ2-2, with no clear D. Germline CDR1 and CDR2: MDHEN and SYDVKM. The CDR3 is made up of 13 amino acids. V lost 4 bases and J lost 4, with 7 bases in between. In DNA form, the CDR3 reads TGTGCCAGCAGTTCGCAGTTCACCGGGGAGCTGTTTTTT. Translation: CASSSQFTGELFF.

The chain uses TRBV28 and TRBJ1-1; a possible D gene is TRBD1 (5 bases). CDR3 length equals 12 residues. V lost 7 bases and J 11 bases, leaving 17 bases between the germline ends. Germline V gives CDR1 MDHEN, CDR2 SYDVKM. The CDR3 reads CASTQQDTKAFF. The CDR3 DNA reads TGTGCCAGCACCCAACAGGATACCAAGGCTTTCTTT.

The V call is TRBV30, the J call TRBJ1-5; D is unclear. The CDR3 spans 13 residues. V was shortened by 0 bases and J by 6 bases, with 9 bases between the two germline ends. The germline V gene encodes CDR1 GTSNPN and CDR2 SVGIG (reference sequence). The CDR3 region is CAWSVLGSQPQHF. The CDR3 DNA is TGTGCCTGGAGTGTACTGGGGAGTCAGCCCCAGCATTTT.

The J gene is TRBJ2-7, the V gene TRBV7-8; 7 bases are a match to TRBD1. The CDR3 is made up of 14 amino acids. V lost 2 bases and J lost 3; bases outside the gene matches: 4. CDR1 and CDR2 from the germline V gene are SGHVS and FQNEAQ. The CDR3 reads CASSLNRGVYEQYF. In nucleotides, the CDR3 is TGTGCCAGCAGCTTAAACAGGGGAGTCTACGAGCAGTACTTC.

The chain has TRBV6-5 and TRBJ2-7; possibly TRBD2 for D (6 bases). The CDR3 is 15 amino acids. CDR1 is MNHEY and CDR2 is SVGAGI in the germline V gene. Trimming removed 2 bases at V and 4 bases at J, with 15 bases between. Here the CDR3 reads CASSYGSGSRYEQYF. CDR3 DNA: TGTGCCAGCAGTTACGGGAGCGGGTCAAGGTACGAGCAGTACTTC.